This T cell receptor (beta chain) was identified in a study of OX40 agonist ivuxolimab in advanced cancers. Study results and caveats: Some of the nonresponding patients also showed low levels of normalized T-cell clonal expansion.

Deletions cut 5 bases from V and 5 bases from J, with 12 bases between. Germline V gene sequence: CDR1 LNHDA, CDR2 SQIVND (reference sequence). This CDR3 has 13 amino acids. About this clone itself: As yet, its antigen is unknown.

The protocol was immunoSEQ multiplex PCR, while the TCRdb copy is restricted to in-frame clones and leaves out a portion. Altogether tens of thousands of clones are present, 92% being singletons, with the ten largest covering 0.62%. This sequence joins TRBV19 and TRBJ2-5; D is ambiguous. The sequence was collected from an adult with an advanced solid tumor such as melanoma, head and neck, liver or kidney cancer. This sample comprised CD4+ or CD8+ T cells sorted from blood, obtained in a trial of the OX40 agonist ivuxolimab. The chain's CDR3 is CASSGRFGETQYF. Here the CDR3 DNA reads TGTGCCAGTAGTGGGCGGTTCGGGGAGACCCAGTACTTC.